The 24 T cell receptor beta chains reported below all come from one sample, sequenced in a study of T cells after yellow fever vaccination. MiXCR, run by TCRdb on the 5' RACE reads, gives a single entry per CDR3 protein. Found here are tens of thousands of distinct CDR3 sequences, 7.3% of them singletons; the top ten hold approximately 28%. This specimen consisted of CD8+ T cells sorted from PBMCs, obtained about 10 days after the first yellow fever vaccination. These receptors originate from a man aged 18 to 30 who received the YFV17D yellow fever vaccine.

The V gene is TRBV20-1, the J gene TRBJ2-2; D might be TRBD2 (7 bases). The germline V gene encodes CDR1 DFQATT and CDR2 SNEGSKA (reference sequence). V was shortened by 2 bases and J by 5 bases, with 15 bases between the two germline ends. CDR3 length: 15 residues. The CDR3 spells CSARNGGLETGELFF. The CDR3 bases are TGCAGTGCTAGAAACGGGGGGCTGGAGACCGGGGAGCTGTTTTTT.

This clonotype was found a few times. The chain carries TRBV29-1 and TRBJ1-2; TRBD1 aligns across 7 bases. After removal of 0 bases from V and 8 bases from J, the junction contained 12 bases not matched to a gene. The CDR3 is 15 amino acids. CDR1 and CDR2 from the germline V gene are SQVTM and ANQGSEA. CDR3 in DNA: TGCAGCGTTGAAGACGACAGGGTTGTATTAGAGGGCTACACCTTC. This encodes CSVEDDRVVLEGYTF.

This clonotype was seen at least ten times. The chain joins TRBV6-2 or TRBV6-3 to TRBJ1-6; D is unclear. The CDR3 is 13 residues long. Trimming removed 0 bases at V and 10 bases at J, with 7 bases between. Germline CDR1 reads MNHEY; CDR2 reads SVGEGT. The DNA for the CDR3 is TGTGCCAGCAGTTACTCGACGTGGTCACCCCTCCACTTT. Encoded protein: CASSYSTWSPLHF.

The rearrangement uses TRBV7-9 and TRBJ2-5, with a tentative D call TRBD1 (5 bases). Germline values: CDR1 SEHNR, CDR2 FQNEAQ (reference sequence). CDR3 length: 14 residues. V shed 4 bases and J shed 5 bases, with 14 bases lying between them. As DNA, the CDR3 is TGTGCCAGCAGCTACTTGGGGCGTGGGGAGACCCAGTACTTC. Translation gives CASSYLGRGETQYF.

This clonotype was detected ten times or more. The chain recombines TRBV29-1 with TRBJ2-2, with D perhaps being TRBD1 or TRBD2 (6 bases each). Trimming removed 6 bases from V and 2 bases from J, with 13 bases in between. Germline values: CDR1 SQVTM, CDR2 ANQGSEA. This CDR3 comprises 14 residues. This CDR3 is CSVLGGSNTGELFF. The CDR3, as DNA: TGCAGCGTCCTGGGGGGCAGTAACACCGGGGAGCTGTTTTTT.

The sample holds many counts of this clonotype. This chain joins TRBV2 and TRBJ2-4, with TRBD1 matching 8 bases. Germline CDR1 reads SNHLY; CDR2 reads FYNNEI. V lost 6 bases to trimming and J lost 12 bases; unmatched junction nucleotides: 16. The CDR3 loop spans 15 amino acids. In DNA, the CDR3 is TGTGCCAGCAGCCAGGGGGCCGGATGGCGGATGACTCAGTACTTC. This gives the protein CASSQGAGWRMTQYF.

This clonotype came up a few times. CDR3 in DNA: TGTGCCAGCAGTGCAAGCCTAGCGGCCGTTCAGGGTGAGCAGTTCTTC. Translating it yields CASSASLAAVQGEQFF. The J gene is TRBJ2-1, the V gene TRBV2; 7 bases line up with TRBD2. V was clipped by 4 bases and J by 9 bases; unmatched bases: 15. The CDR3 is made up of 16 amino acids. Germline CDR1 and CDR2: SNHLY and FYNNEI.

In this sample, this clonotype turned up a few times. CDR3 sequence: CASSHRQTEAFF. DNA for the CDR3: TGTGCCAGCAGCCACCGACAGACTGAAGCTTTCTTT. This chain links TRBV5-5 with TRBJ1-1; D is possibly TRBD1 (5 bases). CDR3 length equals 12 residues. Trimming stripped 4 bases from V and 5 bases from J, with 9 bases between. CDR1 SGHKS and CDR2 YYEKEE come from the germline V gene (reference sequence).

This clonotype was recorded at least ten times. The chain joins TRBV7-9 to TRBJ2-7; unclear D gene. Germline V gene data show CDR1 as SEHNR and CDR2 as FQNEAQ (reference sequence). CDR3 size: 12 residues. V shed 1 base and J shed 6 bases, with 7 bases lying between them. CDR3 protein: CASSLGGSEQYV. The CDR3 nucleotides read TGTGCCAGCAGCTTAGGTGGGTCCGAGCAGTACGTC.

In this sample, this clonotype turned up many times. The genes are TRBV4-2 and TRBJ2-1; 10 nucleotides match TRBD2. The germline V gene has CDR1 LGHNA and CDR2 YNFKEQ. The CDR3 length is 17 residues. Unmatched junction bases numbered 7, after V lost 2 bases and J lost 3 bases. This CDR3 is CASSQIAGTSVYNEQFF. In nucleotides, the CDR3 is TGTGCCAGCAGCCAAATAGCCGGGACTAGCGTCTACAATGAGCAGTTCTTC.

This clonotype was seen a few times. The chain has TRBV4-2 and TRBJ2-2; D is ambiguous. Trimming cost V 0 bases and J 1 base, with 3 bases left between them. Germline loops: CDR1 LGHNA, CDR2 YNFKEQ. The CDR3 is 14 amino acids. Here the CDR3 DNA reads TGTGCCAGCAGCCAAGAGTGGAACACCGGGGAGCTGTTTTTT. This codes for CASSQEWNTGELFF.

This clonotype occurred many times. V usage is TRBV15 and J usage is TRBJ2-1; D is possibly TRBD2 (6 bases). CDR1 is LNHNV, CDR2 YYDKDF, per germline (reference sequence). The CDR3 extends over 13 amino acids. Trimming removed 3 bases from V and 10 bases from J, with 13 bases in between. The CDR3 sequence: CATSSWSGLEQFF. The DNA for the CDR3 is TGTGCCACCAGCAGCTGGAGCGGGTTGGAGCAGTTCTTC.

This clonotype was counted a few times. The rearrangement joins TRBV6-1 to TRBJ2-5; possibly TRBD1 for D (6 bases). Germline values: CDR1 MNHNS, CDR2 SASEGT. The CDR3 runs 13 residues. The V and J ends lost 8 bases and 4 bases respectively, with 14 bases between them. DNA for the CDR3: TGTGCCAGCTCACAGGGTGGTGGAGAGACCCAGTACTTC. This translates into CASSQGGGETQYF.

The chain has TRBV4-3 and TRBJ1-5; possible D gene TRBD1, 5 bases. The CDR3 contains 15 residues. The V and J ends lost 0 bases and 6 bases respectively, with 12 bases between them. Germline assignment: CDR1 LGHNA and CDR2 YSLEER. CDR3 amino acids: CASSQDWLGLQPQHF. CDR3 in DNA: TGCGCCAGCAGCCAAGATTGGCTGGGGCTTCAGCCCCAGCATTTT.

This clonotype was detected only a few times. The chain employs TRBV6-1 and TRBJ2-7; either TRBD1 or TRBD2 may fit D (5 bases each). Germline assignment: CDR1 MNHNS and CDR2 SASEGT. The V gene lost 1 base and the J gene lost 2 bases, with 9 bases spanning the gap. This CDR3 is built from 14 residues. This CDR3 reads CASSEVQGAYEQYV. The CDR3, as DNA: TGTGCCAGCAGTGAAGTTCAGGGAGCCTACGAGCAGTACGTC.

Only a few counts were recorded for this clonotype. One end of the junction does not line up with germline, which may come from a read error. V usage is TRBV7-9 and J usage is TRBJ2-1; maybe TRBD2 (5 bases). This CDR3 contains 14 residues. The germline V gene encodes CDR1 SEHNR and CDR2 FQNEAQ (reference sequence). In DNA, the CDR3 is TGTGCCATCAGCCCCGGGGTACGGCACAATGAGCAGTTCTTC. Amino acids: CAISPGVRHNEQFF.

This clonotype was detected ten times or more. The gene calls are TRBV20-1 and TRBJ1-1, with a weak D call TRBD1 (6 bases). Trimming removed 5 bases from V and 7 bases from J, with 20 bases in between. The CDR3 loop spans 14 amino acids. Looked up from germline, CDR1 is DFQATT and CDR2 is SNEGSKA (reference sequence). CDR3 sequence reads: CSAPLALGQLEAFF. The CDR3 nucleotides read TGCAGTGCTCCTTTAGCCCTAGGACAGCTTGAAGCTTTCTTT.

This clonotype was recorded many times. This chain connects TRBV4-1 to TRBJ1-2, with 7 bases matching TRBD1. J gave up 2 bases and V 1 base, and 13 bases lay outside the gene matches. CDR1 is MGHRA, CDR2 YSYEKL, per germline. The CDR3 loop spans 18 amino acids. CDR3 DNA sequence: TGCGCCAGCAGCCAAGGGCGAGGGGGCGGCTCTGAGAACTATGGCTACACCTTC. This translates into CASSQGRGGGSENYGYTF.

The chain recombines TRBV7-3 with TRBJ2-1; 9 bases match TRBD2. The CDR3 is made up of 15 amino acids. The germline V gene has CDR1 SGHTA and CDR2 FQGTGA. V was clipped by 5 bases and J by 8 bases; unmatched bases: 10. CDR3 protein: CASSVQGGGGDEQFF. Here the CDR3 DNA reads TGTGCCAGCAGCGTTCAAGGCGGGGGGGGCGATGAGCAGTTCTTC. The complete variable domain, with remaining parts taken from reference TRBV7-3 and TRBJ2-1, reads GAGVSQTPSNKVTEKGKYVELRCDPISGHTALYWYRQSLGQGPEFLIYFQGTGAADDSGLPNDRFFAVRPEGSVSTLKIQRTERGDSAVYLCASSVQGGGGDEQFFGPGTRLTVL.

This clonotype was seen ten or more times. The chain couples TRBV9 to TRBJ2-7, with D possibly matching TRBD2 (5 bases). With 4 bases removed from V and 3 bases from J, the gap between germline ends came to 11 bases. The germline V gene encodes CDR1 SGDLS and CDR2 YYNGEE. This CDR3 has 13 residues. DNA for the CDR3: TGTGCCAGCAGCAACGGGGAAATCTACGAGCAGTACTTC. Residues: CASSNGEIYEQYF.

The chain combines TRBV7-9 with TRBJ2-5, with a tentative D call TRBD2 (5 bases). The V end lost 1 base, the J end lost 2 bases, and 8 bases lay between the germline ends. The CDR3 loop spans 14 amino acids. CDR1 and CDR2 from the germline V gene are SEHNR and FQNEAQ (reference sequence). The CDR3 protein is CASSLVKRQETQYF. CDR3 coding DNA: TGTGCCAGCAGCTTAGTTAAGCGGCAAGAGACCCAGTACTTC.

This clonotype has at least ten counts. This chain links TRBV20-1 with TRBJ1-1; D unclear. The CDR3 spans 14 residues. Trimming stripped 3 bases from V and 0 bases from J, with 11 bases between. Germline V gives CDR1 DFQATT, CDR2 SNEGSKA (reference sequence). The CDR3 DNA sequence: TGCAGTGCTAGCCGCTCAGTAATGAACACTGAAGCTTTCTTT. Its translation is CSASRSVMNTEAFF.

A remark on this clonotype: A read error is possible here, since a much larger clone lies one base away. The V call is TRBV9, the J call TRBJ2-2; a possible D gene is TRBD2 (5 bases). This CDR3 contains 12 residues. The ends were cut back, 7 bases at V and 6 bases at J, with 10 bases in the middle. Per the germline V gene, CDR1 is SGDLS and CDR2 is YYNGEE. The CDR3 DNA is TGTGCCAGCCGGAGGCGTCCCGGGGAGCTGTTTTTT. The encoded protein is CASRRRPGELFF.

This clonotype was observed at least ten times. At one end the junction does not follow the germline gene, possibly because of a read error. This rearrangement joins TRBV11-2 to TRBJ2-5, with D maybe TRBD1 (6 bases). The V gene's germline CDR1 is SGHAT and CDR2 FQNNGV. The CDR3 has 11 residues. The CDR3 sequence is CASSSRTARDF. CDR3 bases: TGTGCCAGCAGCTCTAGGACAGCCCGGGACTTC.